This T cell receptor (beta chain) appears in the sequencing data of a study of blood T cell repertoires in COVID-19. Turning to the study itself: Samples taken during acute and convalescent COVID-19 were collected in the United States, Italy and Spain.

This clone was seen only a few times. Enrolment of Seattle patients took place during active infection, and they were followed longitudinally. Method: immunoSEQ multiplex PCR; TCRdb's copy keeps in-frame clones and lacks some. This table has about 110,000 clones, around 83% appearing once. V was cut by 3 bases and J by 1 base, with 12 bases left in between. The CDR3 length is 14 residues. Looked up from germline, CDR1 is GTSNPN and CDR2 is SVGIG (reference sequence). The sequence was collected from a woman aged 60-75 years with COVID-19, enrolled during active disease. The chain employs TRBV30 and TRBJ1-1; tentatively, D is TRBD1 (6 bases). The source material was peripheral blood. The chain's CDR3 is CAWSRDNENTEAFF. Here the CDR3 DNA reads TGTGCCTGGAGCCGGGACAACGAGAACACTGAAGCTTTCTTT.